This T cell receptor (beta chain) was sequenced during a study of blood T cell repertoires in COVID-19. Study summary: Both acute and convalescent COVID-19 samples were obtained from the United States, Italy and Spain.

The CDR3 has 15 amino acids. V shed 0 bases and J shed 1 base, with 8 bases lying between them. Germline assignment: CDR1 KGHSH and CDR2 LQKENI. Per the study methods: Scientists estimated how many nucleated cells there were by amplifying reference gene primers. The table came from immunoSEQ multiplex PCR; TCRdb's copy has only in-frame clones and leaves some out. V and J calls and clone size are those listed in that table; D and trimming were worked out from the DNA. The table lists some 160,000 clones, around 81% of them singletons, with roughly 10% in the top ten. This receptor was taken from a man aged 65-85 years with active or convalescent COVID-19. This chain links TRBV18 with TRBJ2-3; a weak D match, TRBD1 (6 bases). The sample taken for sequencing was peripheral blood. The CDR3 reads CASSPPRQGTDTQYF. The CDR3, as DNA: TGTGCCAGCTCACCACCCCGACAGGGCACAGATACGCAGTATTTT.